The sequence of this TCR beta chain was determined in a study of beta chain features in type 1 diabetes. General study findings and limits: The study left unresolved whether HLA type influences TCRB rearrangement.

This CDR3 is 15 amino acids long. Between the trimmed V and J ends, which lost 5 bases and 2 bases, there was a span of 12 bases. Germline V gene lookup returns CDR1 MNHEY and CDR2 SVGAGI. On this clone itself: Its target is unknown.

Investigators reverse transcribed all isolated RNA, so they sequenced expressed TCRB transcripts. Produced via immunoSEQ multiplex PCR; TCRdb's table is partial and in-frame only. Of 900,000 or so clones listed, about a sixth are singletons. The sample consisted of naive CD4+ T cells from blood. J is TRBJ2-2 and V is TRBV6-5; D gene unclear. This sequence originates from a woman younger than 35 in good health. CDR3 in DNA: TGTGCCAGCAGTCGGACCGTTGTCAACACCGGGGAGCTGTTTTTT. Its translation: CASSRTVVNTGELFF.